This T cell receptor (beta chain) appears in the sequencing data of a study of blood T cell repertoires in COVID-19. Study as a whole: Samples of COVID-19 (acute and convalescent) were obtained from the United States, Italy and Spain. PBMCs, B-cell-depleted T cells, or T cells provided the cDNA or gDNA that made up the material.

Germline V gene sequence: CDR1 KGHSH, CDR2 LQKENI. CDR3 length: 16 amino acids. After removal of 0 bases from V and 1 base from J, the junction contained 5 bases not matched to a gene. In the original analysis: Quantification of nucleated cells was approximated via reference gene primer amplification. The protocol was immunoSEQ multiplex PCR, while the TCRdb copy is restricted to in-frame clones and leaves out a portion. D and trimming come from the DNA, and the V and J calls and clone size come from that table. The data show about 240,000 clones, approximately 85% seen once. Sequenced input: peripheral blood. This sequence originates from a woman aged 55-75 years with active or convalescent COVID-19. The chain joins TRBV18 to TRBJ1-1; TRBD1 aligns across 7 bases. The CDR3 loop is CASSPPTGSGNTEAFF. CDR3 bases: TGTGCCAGCTCACCACCGACAGGGTCGGGGAACACTGAAGCTTTCTTT.